Below are 10 T cell receptor beta chains sequenced from a single sample in a study of circulating CD8 cells and anti-PD-1 response in melanoma (dated by TCRdb to between 2020 and 2021). The reads were generated on a NextSeq 500. The QIAseq Immune Repertoire RNA Library Kit, Human TCR Panel was used to prepare TCR libraries from roughly 16 ng of total RNA. The public reads were reanalyzed by TCRdb: fastp trimming at Q25, MiXCR alignment, in-frame beta chains only. Each record represents a unique CDR3 protein, reported with the most common genes and DNA among its rows. The sample profile shows 1,000 to 1,500 distinct CDR3 sequences; around 6.6% of them were found once. The ten largest account for 15% to 20% of the sample. Using a BD FACSAria II cell sorter, four subsets defined by PD-1 and/or TIGIT were sorted out of live CD3+CD8+TCRalphabeta+ cells. This sample comprised CD8+ T cells from PBMCs, obtained at baseline or after one month of anti-PD-1 therapy (not recorded which). The receptors here all came from a human donor with melanoma.

By proportion, this clonotype is medium-sized. This sequence joins TRBV12-5 and TRBJ2-1; no firm D call. The CDR3 length is 11 residues. Germline values: CDR1 LGHNT, CDR2 FRNRAP. Trimming took off 5 bases at V and 10 bases at J, with 9 bases between the two ends. CDR3 residues: CASGLSWEQFF. In DNA, the CDR3 is TGTGCTAGTGGTCTCTCATGGGAGCAGTTCTTC.

This clonotype is medium-sized within its sample. The V gene is TRBV5-4, the J gene TRBJ1-2; D remains ambiguous. Germline V lookup: CDR1 SGHNT, CDR2 YYREEE (reference sequence). Between the trimmed V and J ends, which lost 0 bases and 5 bases, there was a span of 8 bases. The CDR3 has 13 amino acids. The CDR3 region is CASSLAEVYGYTF. The CDR3 coding sequence is TGTGCCAGCAGCTTGGCAGAGGTATATGGCTACACCTTC.

This clonotype is categorized as large. The chain employs TRBV5-8 and TRBJ2-1; 9 nucleotides align to TRBD2. Germline V gene sequence: CDR1 SGHTS, CDR2 YDEGEE. The V and J ends lost 7 bases and 3 bases, in that order; junction bases with no gene match: 5. This CDR3 contains 14 residues. For the CDR3, the DNA is TGTGCCAGCTTGGAGACTAGCGGCTACAATGAGCAGTTCTTC. Protein: CASLETSGYNEQFF. Looking up the rest from reference TRBV5-8 and TRBJ2-1 gives the full variable domain: EAGVTQSPTHLIKTRGQQATLRCSPISGHTSVYWYQQALGLGLQFLLWYDEGEERNRGNFPPRFSGRQFPNYSSELNVNALELEDSALYLCASLETSGYNEQFFGPGTRLTVL.

This clonotype is termed medium-sized (0.01 to 0.1%). The chain recombines TRBV29-1 with TRBJ2-2; TRBD1 matches at 7 bases. CDR1 is SQVTM and CDR2 is ANQGSEA in the germline V gene. J gave up 13 bases and V 2 bases, and 4 bases lay outside the gene matches. This CDR3 spans 11 amino acids. CDR3: CSVELQGTLFF. CDR3 nucleotides: TGCAGCGTTGAATTACAGGGGACGCTGTTTTTT.

Within the sample, this clonotype is medium-sized. This chain connects TRBV28 to TRBJ2-5; D gene unclear. The germline gives CDR1 MDHEN, CDR2 SYDVKM. V lost 4 bases to trimming and J lost 5 bases, with 17 bases between them. The CDR3 sequence is 15 residues long. This CDR3 reads CASSYQGLLGETQYF. The DNA of the CDR3 is TGTGCCAGCAGTTATCAAGGCCTTCTCGGGGAGACCCAGTACTTC.

There are a few counts of this clonotype. The V and J genes are TRBV28 and TRBJ1-5; TRBD1 is a possible D gene (6 bases). The CDR3 runs to 17 residues. V shed 4 bases and J shed 0 bases, with 16 bases lying between them. Germline V gene lookup returns CDR1 MDHEN and CDR2 SYDVKM. CDR3 protein: CASSSGDIFSSNQPQHF. Here the CDR3 DNA reads TGTGCCAGCAGTTCAGGGGACATTTTTAGTAGCAATCAGCCCCAGCATTTT.

Sample share makes this clonotype medium-sized. The rearrangement joins TRBV9 to TRBJ2-7; the D is unclear. The CDR3 length is 14 residues. The V and J ends lost 4 bases and 1 base respectively, with 12 bases between them. CDR1 and CDR2 from the germline V gene are SGDLS and YYNGEE. CDR3 amino acids: CASSSRADSYEQYF. CDR3 DNA sequence: TGTGCCAGCAGCTCCCGGGCCGATTCCTACGAGCAGTACTTC.

Comment on this clonotype: This sequence may be a read error, since a much larger clone differs from it by one base. The chain links TRBV2 to TRBJ2-2; 8 nucleotides line up with TRBD2. Germline assignment: CDR1 SNHLY and CDR2 FYNNEI. Trimming cost V 2 bases and J 7 bases; bases outside gene matches: 12. CDR3 size: 17 residues. The CDR3 loop reads CASSEIRRGAESGELFF. DNA of the CDR3: TGTGCCAGCAGTGAAATTAGGCGGGGGGCCGAAAGCGGGGAGCTGTTTTTT.

By proportion, this clonotype is medium-sized (0.01 to 0.1%). This chain connects TRBV19 to TRBJ2-2; D might be TRBD1 or TRBD2, each matching 5 bases. V lost 7 bases, J lost 6 bases, and 15 bases lay in between. Germline V gives CDR1 LNHDA, CDR2 SQIVND (reference sequence). The length of the CDR3 is 14 residues. The CDR3: CASIVTGTSGELFF. CDR3 nucleotides: TGTGCCAGTATTGTGACCGGGACCTCCGGGGAGCTGTTTTTT.

This rearrangement joins TRBV10-3 to TRBJ1-2, with TRBD1 as a possible D gene (5 bases). This CDR3 region has 17 residues. CDR1 is ENHRY and CDR2 is SYGVKD in the germline V gene. The germline V and J ends were trimmed by 3 bases and 0 bases, with 17 bases remaining between them. The CDR3 region has the DNA TGTGCCATCAGTGACCGGGGAGGGGTTAATTCTAACTATGGCTACACCTTC. This gives the protein CAISDRGGVNSNYGYTF.